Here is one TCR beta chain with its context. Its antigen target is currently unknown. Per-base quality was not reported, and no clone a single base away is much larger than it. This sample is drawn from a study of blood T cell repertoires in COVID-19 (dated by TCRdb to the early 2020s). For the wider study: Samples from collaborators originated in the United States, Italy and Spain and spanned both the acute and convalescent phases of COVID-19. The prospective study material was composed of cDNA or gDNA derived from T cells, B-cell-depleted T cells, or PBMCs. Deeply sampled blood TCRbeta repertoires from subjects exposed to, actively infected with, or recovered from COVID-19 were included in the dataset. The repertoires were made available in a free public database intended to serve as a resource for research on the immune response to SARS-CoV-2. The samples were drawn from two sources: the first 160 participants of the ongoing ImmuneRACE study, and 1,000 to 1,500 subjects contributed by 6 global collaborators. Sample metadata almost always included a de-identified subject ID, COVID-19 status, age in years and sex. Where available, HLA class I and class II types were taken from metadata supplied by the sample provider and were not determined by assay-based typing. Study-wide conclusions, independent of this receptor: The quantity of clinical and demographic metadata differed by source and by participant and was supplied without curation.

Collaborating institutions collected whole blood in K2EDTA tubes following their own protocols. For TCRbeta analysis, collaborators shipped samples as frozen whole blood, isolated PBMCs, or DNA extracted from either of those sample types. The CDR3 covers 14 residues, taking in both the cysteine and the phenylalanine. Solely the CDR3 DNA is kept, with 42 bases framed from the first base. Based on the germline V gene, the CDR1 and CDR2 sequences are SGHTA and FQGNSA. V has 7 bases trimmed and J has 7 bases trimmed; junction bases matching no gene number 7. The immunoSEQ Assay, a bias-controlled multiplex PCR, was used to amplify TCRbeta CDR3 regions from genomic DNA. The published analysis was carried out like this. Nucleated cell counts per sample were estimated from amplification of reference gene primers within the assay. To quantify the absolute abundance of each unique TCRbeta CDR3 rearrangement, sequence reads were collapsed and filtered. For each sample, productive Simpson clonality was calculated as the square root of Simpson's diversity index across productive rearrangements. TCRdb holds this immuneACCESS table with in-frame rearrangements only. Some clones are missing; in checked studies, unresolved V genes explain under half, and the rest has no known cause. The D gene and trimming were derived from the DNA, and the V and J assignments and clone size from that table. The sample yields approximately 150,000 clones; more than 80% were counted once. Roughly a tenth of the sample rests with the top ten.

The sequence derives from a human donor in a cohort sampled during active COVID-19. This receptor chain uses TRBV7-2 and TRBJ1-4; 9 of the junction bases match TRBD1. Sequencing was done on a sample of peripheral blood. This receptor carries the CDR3 CASTRDRAGEKLFF. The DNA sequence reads TGTGCCAGCACTCGGGACAGGGCCGGTGAAAAACTGTTTTTT.